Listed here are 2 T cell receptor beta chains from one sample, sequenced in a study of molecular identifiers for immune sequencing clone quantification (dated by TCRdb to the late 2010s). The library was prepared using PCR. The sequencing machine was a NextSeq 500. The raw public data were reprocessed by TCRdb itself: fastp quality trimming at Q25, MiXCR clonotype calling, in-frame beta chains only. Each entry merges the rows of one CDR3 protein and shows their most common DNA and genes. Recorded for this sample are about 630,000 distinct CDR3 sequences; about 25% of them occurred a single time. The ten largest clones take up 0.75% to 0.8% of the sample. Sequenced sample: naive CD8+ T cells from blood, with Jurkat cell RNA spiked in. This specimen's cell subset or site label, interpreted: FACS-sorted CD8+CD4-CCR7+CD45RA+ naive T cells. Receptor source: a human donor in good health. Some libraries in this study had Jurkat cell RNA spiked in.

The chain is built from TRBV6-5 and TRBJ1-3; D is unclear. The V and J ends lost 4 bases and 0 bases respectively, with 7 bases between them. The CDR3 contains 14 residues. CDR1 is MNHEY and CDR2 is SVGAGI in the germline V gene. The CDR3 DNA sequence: TGTGCCAGCAGTTTCACGAGCTCTGGAAACACCATATATTTT. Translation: CASSFTSSGNTIYF.

This chain's CDR3 is CASSLSSGGYYNEQFF. DNA of the CDR3: TGTGCCAGCAGTTTATCCAGCGGGGGGTACTACAATGAGCAGTTCTTC. This chain connects TRBV27 to TRBJ2-1; 9 nucleotides match TRBD2. Germline CDR1 and CDR2: MNHEY and SMNVEV (reference sequence). V lost 0 bases and J lost 3; bases outside the gene matches: 3. The CDR3 covers 16 residues.